This TCR beta chain emerged from a study of T cells in Graves' hyperthyroidism and ophthalmopathy. Comment on this clonotype: At one of its ends the junction is not consistent with the germline gene, which may arise from a read error.

TCR beta CDR3 sequences were amplified from RNA transcripts. TCR CDR3 regions were first amplified by RT-PCR with HTBI primers. Using its own MiXCR run on the multiplex PCR reads, TCRdb lists one record per CDR3 protein. The sample contains 800,000 or so distinct CDR3 sequences, 38% of which appear only once. Germline V CDR1 and CDR2: SGHDT, YYEEEE. This CDR3 has 12 residues. This TCR was sampled from a man aged 18-30 years with Graves' hyperthyroidism. The sample taken for sequencing was blood. The V and J genes are TRBV5-6 and TRBJ1-2; D not resolved. CDR3 sequence (DNA): TGTGTCAGCAGCTTGAGGTTCTATGGCTACACCTTC. It encodes CVSSLRFYGYTF.